This T cell receptor (beta chain) derives from a study of blood T cell repertoires in COVID-19. Whole-study context: In each case, the material was cDNA or gDNA derived from T cells, B-cell-depleted T cells, or PBMCs.

The CDR3 extends over 12 amino acids. The V gene lost 4 bases and the J gene lost 4 bases, with 8 bases spanning the gap. Germline V gene data show CDR1 as SGHTA and CDR2 as FQGTGA. Individuals aged 18 to 89 years were recruited from approximately 22 US areas. Assignment of participants to cohorts was predicated upon participant-reported clinical history. Two consecutive negative NP/OP PCR tests, clearance, or resolved symptoms defined Cohort 3 recovery. Repertoires were generated with immunoSEQ multiplex PCR, while TCRdb's copy carries only in-frame clones and drops some. The sample lists about 260,000 clones; 88% were seen once.

The receptor comes from a woman between 50 and 59 years old who had recovered from COVID-19. The V and J genes are TRBV7-3 and TRBJ2-7; unclear D gene. What was sequenced was PBMCs or T cells enriched from blood (not recorded which). The CDR3 reads CASSSRSYEQYF. CDR3 bases: TGTGCCAGCAGCTCTAGATCTTACGAGCAGTACTTC.